Each of the 32 T cell receptor beta chains below was sequenced from the same sample in a study of T cells after yellow fever vaccination. TCRdb independently ran MiXCR on the 5' RACE reads; one entry per CDR3 protein. The table shows about 430,000 distinct CDR3 sequences, with approximately 18% occurring only once. The specimen was PBMCs, collected before the yellow fever booster vaccination. Source of these receptors: a man between 18 and 35 years old who received the YFV17D yellow fever vaccine.

This clonotype was detected only a few times. The V call is TRBV12-3 or TRBV12-4, the J call TRBJ2-5; 9 bases are a match to TRBD2. CDR3 size: 16 residues. V trimming: 5 bases; J trimming: 4 bases; junction bases outside the gene matches: 11. The CDR3 coding sequence is TGTGCCAGCAGTAGCCAGGGACTAGCTGTTCGAGAGACCCAGTACTTC. Its protein is CASSSQGLAVRETQYF.

In its sample, this clonotype was seen many times. The rearrangement uses TRBV5-5 and TRBJ2-1, with 7 bases lining up with TRBD1. This CDR3 is 14 amino acids long. After removal of 0 bases from V and 6 bases from J, the junction contained 3 bases not matched to a gene. Germline CDR1 and CDR2: SGHKS and YYEKEE (reference sequence). The CDR3 DNA reads as TGTGCCAGCAGCTTGGATGACAGGGTCAATGAGCAGTTCTTC. It is translated as CASSLDDRVNEQFF.

The chain combines TRBV7-6 with TRBJ2-4; 7 nucleotides agree with TRBD2. CDR3 size: 15 residues. V shed 3 bases and J 4 bases; nucleotides not matched to a gene: 6. Germline V gene sequence: CDR1 SGHVS, CDR2 FNYEAQ. In DNA form, the CDR3 reads TGTGCCAGCAGCTTGGGGGGGGACCGAAAAAACATTCAGTACTTC. This sequence encodes CASSLGGDRKNIQYF.

In regard to this clonotype: At one of its ends the junction is not consistent with the germline gene, which may arise from a read error. The V gene is TRBV7-2, the J gene TRBJ2-3, with a tentative D call TRBD1 (5 bases). From germline, CDR1 is SGHTA and CDR2 FQGNSA. The CDR3 has 14 amino acids. CDR3 bases: TGTGCCAGCAGCTACCGCGACAGCACATATACGCAGTATTTT. The encoded protein is CASSYRDSTYTQYF.

This clonotype was found a few times. The chain employs TRBV7-9 and TRBJ1-1; tentatively, D is TRBD1 (5 bases). The CDR3 consists of 16 residues. Deletions cut 5 bases from V and 3 bases from J, with 19 bases between. Germline values: CDR1 SEHNR, CDR2 FQNEAQ (reference sequence). The CDR3 region is CASSPRVRTPDTEAFF. The CDR3 region has the DNA TGTGCCAGCAGCCCACGCGTGCGGACACCGGACACTGAAGCTTTCTTT.

In its sample, this clonotype was seen a few times. The genes are TRBV7-9 and TRBJ1-5, with TRBD1 matching 8 bases. CDR1 SEHNR and CDR2 FQNEAQ come from the germline V gene (reference sequence). V dropped 6 bases and J dropped 7; count of bases not matched to a gene: 8. The CDR3 contains 14 residues. DNA for the CDR3: TGTGCCAGCAGACAGACAGGGGAAGACCAGCCCCAGCATTTT. Its protein is CASRQTGEDQPQHF.

This clonotype was recorded a few times. This chain joins TRBV5-5 and TRBJ2-5; no reliable D call. CDR3 length equals 15 residues. The V end was cut by 0 bases, the J end by 1 base, with 10 bases between. Germline V gene lookup returns CDR1 SGHKS and CDR2 YYEKEE (reference sequence). In nucleotides, the CDR3 is TGTGCCAGCAGCTTGGGGGGTCACTCCCAAGAGACCCAGTACTTC. It is translated as CASSLGGHSQETQYF. The whole variable domain, filled in from reference TRBV5-5 and TRBJ2-5, reads DAGVTQSPTHLIKTRGQQVTLRCSPISGHKSVSWYQQVLGQGPQFIFQYYEKEERGRGNFPDRFSARQFPNYSSELNVNALLLGDSALYLCASSLGGHSQETQYFGPGTRLLVL.

In DNA form, the CDR3 reads TGTGCCAGCAGCCCGGGACAGCTCTATGGCTACACCTTC. Residues: CASSPGQLYGYTF. The rearrangement links TRBV28 to TRBJ1-2, with 7 nucleotides matching TRBD1. Trimming cost V 6 bases and J 4 bases; bases outside gene matches: 5. In germline, CDR1 is MDHEN, CDR2 SYDVKM. The CDR3 is 13 residues long.

In its sample, this clonotype was seen a few times. The CDR3 here is CASSLVPPPGTEAFF. In nucleotides, the CDR3 is TGCGCCAGCAGCTTGGTTCCGCCCCCCGGCACTGAAGCTTTCTTT. V and J are TRBV5-1 and TRBJ1-1; no clear D. This CDR3 comprises 15 residues. From germline, CDR1 is SGHRS and CDR2 YFSETQ. The V end lost 0 bases, the J end lost 4 bases, and 13 bases lay between the germline ends.

This chain joins TRBV12-3 or TRBV12-4 and TRBJ2-1; 11 bases map to TRBD2. V lost 2 bases to trimming and J lost 2 bases; unmatched junction nucleotides: 2. CDR3 length: 16 residues. The CDR3 sequence: CASSLLAGGAYNEQFF. The CDR3 DNA reads TGTGCCAGCAGTTTACTAGCGGGGGGTGCCTACAATGAGCAGTTCTTC.

The chain recombines TRBV4-1 with TRBJ2-7, with 9 positions matching TRBD1. This CDR3 contains 14 residues. J lost 2 bases, V lost 5 bases, and 4 bases had no gene match. Germline V gene lookup returns CDR1 MGHRA and CDR2 YSYEKL. In nucleotides, the CDR3 is TGCGCCAGCAGCGTGGACAGGGGTGCCTACGAGCAGTACTTC. Amino acids: CASSVDRGAYEQYF.

This clonotype was observed a handful of times. The rearrangement uses TRBV4-1 and TRBJ2-5; D ambiguous. CDR1 and CDR2 from the germline V gene are MGHRA and YSYEKL. The CDR3 is made up of 15 amino acids. Trimming took 0 bases from V and 1 from J, leaving 9 bases between them. As DNA, the CDR3 is TGCGCCAGCAGCCAAGATCGAGTTTTCCAAGAGACCCAGTACTTC. It is translated as CASSQDRVFQETQYF.

DNA for the CDR3: TGTGCCAGCAGCTTAGTTGCGGGCGGTTCTCTACTGGAGCAGTACTTC. The encoded protein is CASSLVAGGSLLEQYF. The chain combines TRBV11-2 with TRBJ2-7, with a weak D call TRBD2 (5 bases). Trimming removed 1 base at V and 7 bases at J, with 20 bases between. The CDR3 is 16 residues long. Looked up from germline, CDR1 is SGHAT and CDR2 is FQNNGV.

The table lists this clonotype with a few counts. The CDR3 DNA is TGCGCCAGCAGCCAGGGTAACTGGGACAGCTGGAACACTGAAGCTTTCTTT. Translation: CASSQGNWDSWNTEAFF. The chain is built from TRBV4-1 and TRBJ1-1; TRBD1 agrees at 7 bases. Losses at the gene ends were 3 bases for V and 1 base for J; bases not matched to a gene: 11. The CDR3 consists of 17 residues. Germline V lookup: CDR1 MGHRA, CDR2 YSYEKL.

This clonotype was detected only a few times. The gene calls are TRBV18 and TRBJ2-5; 7 positions agree with TRBD2. Germline CDR1 and CDR2: KGHSH and LQKENI. J was trimmed by 5 bases and V by 0 bases; bases with no gene match: 6. This CDR3 has 15 amino acids. The CDR3 protein is CASSPPGSGRETQYF. The CDR3 DNA reads as TGTGCCAGCTCACCACCTGGATCCGGGAGGGAGACCCAGTACTTC.

This clonotype has a handful of counts. The chain has TRBV6-5 and TRBJ1-2, with D possibly TRBD1 on 5 matching bases. CDR1 is MNHEY, CDR2 SVGAGI, per germline. The V end was cut by 0 bases, the J end by 7 bases, with 21 bases between. This CDR3 contains 17 residues. The CDR3 reads CASSYSMSRGRDFGYTF. In DNA form, the CDR3 reads TGTGCCAGCAGTTACTCGATGTCCCGGGGCCGTGATTTTGGCTACACCTTC.

This clonotype has a handful of counts. The chain combines TRBV12-3 or TRBV12-4 with TRBJ1-1; no reliable D call. This CDR3 is 16 amino acids long. Trimming pared 1 base from V and 0 bases from J, leaving 12 bases between. The CDR3 is CASSLVSGSMNTEAFF. For the CDR3, the DNA is TGTGCCAGCAGTTTAGTGTCGGGTTCCATGAACACTGAAGCTTTCTTT.

The chain couples TRBV3-1 to TRBJ1-6; TRBD1 agrees at 7 bases. CDR1 and CDR2 from the germline V gene are LGHDT and YNNKEL (reference sequence). J gave up 9 bases and V 4 bases, and 12 bases lay outside the gene matches. This CDR3 region has 16 residues. The CDR3 spells CASSPRSTGPGSPLHF. For the CDR3, the DNA is TGTGCCAGCAGCCCCCGATCGACAGGGCCGGGTTCACCCCTCCACTTT.

This chain joins TRBV5-4 and TRBJ2-5; 7 nucleotides agree with TRBD1. The CDR3 runs to 14 residues. CDR1 is SGHNT, CDR2 YYREEE, per germline (reference sequence). The V segment lost 9 bases and the J segment 3 bases; nucleotides outside the gene matches: 11. CDR3 sequence: CATHPTGSKETQYF. In DNA, the CDR3 is TGTGCCACACATCCGACAGGGTCAAAAGAGACCCAGTACTTC.

This clonotype has only a few counts. The V gene is TRBV27, the J gene TRBJ2-1, with 8 bases matching TRBD2. The CDR3 consists of 14 residues. V lost 6 bases to trimming and J lost 8 bases; unmatched junction nucleotides: 9. Germline V gene data show CDR1 as MNHEY and CDR2 as SMNVEV (reference sequence). This CDR3 is CASSPRGGVYEQFF. CDR3 sequence (DNA): TGTGCCAGCAGCCCCCGGGGGGGCGTCTATGAGCAGTTCTTC.

V and J are TRBV7-6 and TRBJ2-1; possibly TRBD1 for D (5 bases). The germline V and J ends were trimmed by 0 bases and 7 bases, with 10 bases remaining between them. This CDR3 spans 14 amino acids. Per germline, CDR1 SGHVS and CDR2 FNYEAQ. The CDR3, as DNA: TGTGCCAGCAGCTTAGCGTCGGCAGGGAATGAGCAGTTCTTC. Protein sequence: CASSLASAGNEQFF.

The rearrangement uses TRBV6-5 and TRBJ2-7; D uncertain. Germline V gene data show CDR1 as MNHEY and CDR2 as SVGAGI. V was shortened by 2 bases and J by 2 bases, with 16 bases between the two germline ends. The CDR3 has 16 amino acids. CDR3 sequence: CASSYPGEGGTYEQYF. CDR3 nucleotide sequence: TGTGCCAGCAGTTACCCTGGTGAAGGTGGGACCTACGAGCAGTACTTC.

Concerning this clonotype: The junction does not match germline at one end; this may be a read error. The V and J genes are TRBV5-6 and TRBJ2-7; the match to TRBD1 covers 9 bases. Germline CDR1 SGHDT, CDR2 YYEEEE. This CDR3 has 14 amino acids. CDR3: CASTLPGQGYEQYF. In DNA form, the CDR3 reads TGTGCCAGCACCTTGCCGGGACAGGGCTACGAGCAGTACTTC.

The rearrangement links TRBV12-3 or TRBV12-4 to TRBJ1-4; D may be TRBD1 (5 bases). The CDR3 has 14 residues. Trimming shortened V by 6 bases and J by 0 bases, and 8 bases separated the two germline ends. The CDR3: CASRRQTTNEKLFF. The CDR3 region has the DNA TGTGCCAGCAGGAGACAGACAACTAATGAAAAACTGTTTTTT.

This clonotype was observed a single time. The chain employs TRBV5-1 and TRBJ2-5; D possibly uses TRBD1 or TRBD2 (5 bases each). Germline CDR1 SGHRS, CDR2 YFSETQ. With 0 bases removed from V and 2 bases from J, the gap between germline ends came to 14 bases. The CDR3 contains 16 residues. The CDR3 sequence is CASSLGLTGLQETQYF. The CDR3, as DNA: TGCGCCAGCAGCTTGGGGCTTACGGGGCTACAAGAGACCCAGTACTTC.

This clonotype was detected many times. The chain links TRBV6-5 to TRBJ2-3, with 11 bases that match TRBD2. Germline loops: CDR1 MNHEY, CDR2 SVGAGI. V lost 6 bases, J lost 4 bases, and 9 bases stayed unmatched. CDR3 size: 16 residues. The CDR3 DNA sequence: TGTGCCAGCAGCCGGACCCTAGCGGGGGGCGCAGATACGCAGTATTTT. The encoded protein is CASSRTLAGGADTQYF.

This rearrangement joins TRBV11-2 to TRBJ1-4; maybe TRBD1 (6 bases). V lost 5 bases, J lost 8 bases, and 18 bases lay in between. From germline, CDR1 is SGHAT and CDR2 FQNNGV. The CDR3 is made up of 15 amino acids. The CDR3 sequence is CASSGRGRGIEKLFF. DNA for the CDR3: TGTGCCAGCAGCGGCAGAGGCAGGGGAATCGAAAAACTGTTTTTT.

This clonotype was counted between two and nine times. The chain joins TRBV20-1 to TRBJ2-5; the match to TRBD1 covers 8 bases. Germline V gives CDR1 DFQATT, CDR2 SNEGSKA (reference sequence). V dropped 5 bases and J dropped 4; count of bases not matched to a gene: 9. This CDR3 contains 14 residues. CDR3 sequence: CSAPSKQGGETQYF. The CDR3 nucleotides read TGCAGTGCTCCATCTAAACAGGGGGGAGAGACCCAGTACTTC.

The V gene is TRBV19, the J gene TRBJ1-1; no clear D. The V end was cut by 7 bases, the J end by 4 bases, with 16 bases between. The CDR3 loop spans 14 amino acids. Germline-derived CDR1 and CDR2 are LNHDA and SQIVND (reference sequence). The CDR3 loop reads CASTLFSLGTEAFF. CDR3 nucleotides: TGTGCCAGTACCCTCTTTTCCCTGGGCACTGAAGCTTTCTTT.

CDR3 region: CATRDRTTSYEQYV. Here the CDR3 DNA reads TGTGCCACCAGAGACAGGACCACTTCCTACGAGCAGTACGTC. The V call is TRBV24-1, the J call TRBJ2-7; possible D gene TRBD1, 6 bases. The CDR3 runs 14 residues. The germline gives CDR1 KGHDR, CDR2 SFDVKD. With 7 bases removed from V and 1 base from J, the gap between germline ends came to 13 bases.

This clonotype was counted only a few times. CDR3 amino acids: CSVEDFTRGDYNEQFF. The CDR3 DNA reads TGCAGCGTTGAAGATTTCACCCGGGGGGACTACAATGAGCAGTTCTTC. The chain is built from TRBV29-1 and TRBJ2-1; 7 bases are a match to TRBD2. The CDR3 totals 16 residues. Trimming at V came to 0 bases and at J to 3 bases, leaving 8 bases not matched to a gene. Germline assignment: CDR1 SQVTM and CDR2 ANQGSEA.

This clonotype was counted a few times. The chain couples TRBV5-4 to TRBJ2-7; no firm D call. The CDR3 contains 12 residues. With 2 bases removed from V and 6 bases from J, the gap between germline ends came to 9 bases. Germline V gene sequence: CDR1 SGHNT, CDR2 YYREEE (reference sequence). CDR3 amino acids: CASSFGVGEQYF. The CDR3 DNA sequence: TGTGCCAGCAGCTTTGGGGTTGGCGAGCAGTACTTC.